The present T cell receptor (beta chain) was sequenced within a study of T cells in Graves' hyperthyroidism and ophthalmopathy. This clonotype was observed many times. Amplified TCR beta CDR3 regions came from RNA transcripts. During a first-round RT-PCR of the TCR CDR3, the HTBI primer set was used. TCRdb reprocessed the multiplex PCR reads with MiXCR, giving one entry per CDR3 protein. The sample includes 400,000 or so distinct CDR3 sequences, 12% to 15% seen only once; the top ten take roughly a fifth. Germline CDR1 and CDR2: LGHDT and YNNKEL (reference sequence). The CDR3 extends over 12 amino acids. V was pared by 4 bases and J by 6 bases, with 8 bases between. Reasons for excluding patients were uncontrolled infection, other autoimmune disease, pregnancy or lactation.

This sequence originates from a woman in her fifties or sixties with Graves' ophthalmopathy. The genes are TRBV3-1 and TRBJ2-3; D unresolved. The specimen was blood. In nucleotides, the CDR3 is TGTGCCAGCAGCCCTTCAGAGGATACGCAGTATTTT. This encodes CASSPSEDTQYF.